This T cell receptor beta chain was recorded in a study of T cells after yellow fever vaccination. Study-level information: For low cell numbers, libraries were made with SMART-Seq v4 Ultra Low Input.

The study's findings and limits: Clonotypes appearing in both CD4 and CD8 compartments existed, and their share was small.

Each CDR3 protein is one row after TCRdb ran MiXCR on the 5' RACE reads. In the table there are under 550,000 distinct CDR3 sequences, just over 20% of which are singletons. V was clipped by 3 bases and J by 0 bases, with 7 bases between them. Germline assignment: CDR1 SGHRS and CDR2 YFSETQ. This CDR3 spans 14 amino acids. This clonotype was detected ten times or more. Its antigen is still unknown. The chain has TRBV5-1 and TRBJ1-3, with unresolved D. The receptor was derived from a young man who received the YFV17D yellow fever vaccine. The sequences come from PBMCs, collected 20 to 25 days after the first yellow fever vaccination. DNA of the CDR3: TGCGCCAGCAGCTCGGGCCTCTCTGGAAACACCATATATTTT. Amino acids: CASSSGLSGNTIYF.